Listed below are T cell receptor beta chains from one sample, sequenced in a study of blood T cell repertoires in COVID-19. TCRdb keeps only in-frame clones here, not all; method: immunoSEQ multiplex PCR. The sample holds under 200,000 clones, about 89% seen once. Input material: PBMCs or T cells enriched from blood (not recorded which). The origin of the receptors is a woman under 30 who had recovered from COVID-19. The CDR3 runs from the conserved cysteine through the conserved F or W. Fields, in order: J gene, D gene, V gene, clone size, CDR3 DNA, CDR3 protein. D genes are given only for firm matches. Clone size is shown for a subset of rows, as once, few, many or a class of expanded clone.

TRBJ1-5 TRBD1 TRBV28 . TGTGCCACTCATATGGGACAGGCTAGCAATCAGCCCCAGCATTTT CATHMGQASNQPQHF
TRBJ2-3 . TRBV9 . TGTGCCAGCAGCGTAGGGCCCTCGGAGATGGATACGCAGTATTTT CASSVGPSEMDTQYF
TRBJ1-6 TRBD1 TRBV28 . TGTGCCAGCAGCTCTCTCTGGACAGGGCAAGGTTCACCCCTCCACTTT CASSSLWTGQGSPLHF
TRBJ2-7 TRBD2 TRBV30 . TGTGCCTGGAGTACTGAGAGCGGGAGATACGAGCAGTACTTC CAWSTESGRYEQYF
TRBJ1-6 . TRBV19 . TGTGCCAGTACGCAACAGTATGGCAATTCACCCCTCCACTTT CASTQQYGNSPLHF
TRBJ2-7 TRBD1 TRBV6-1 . TGTGCCAGTAGAGGACAGGGGGGCTACGAGCAGTACTTC CASRGQGGYEQYF
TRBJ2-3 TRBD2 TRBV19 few TGTGCCAGTAGGGTACTTGGCGGGAGGTTGTCAGATACGCAGTATTTT CASRVLGGRLSDTQYF
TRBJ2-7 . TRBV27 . TGTGCCAGCAGTTGGTCAGGGCAGGGATACGAGCAGTACTTC CASSWSGQGYEQYF
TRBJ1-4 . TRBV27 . TGTGCCAGCTCCCCTAGACCAGACTGGTATGAAAAACTGTTTTTT CASSPRPDWYEKLFF
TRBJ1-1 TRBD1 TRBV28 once TGTGCCAGCAGTTTATTTGGACAGGGTTATGAAGCTTTCTTT CASSLFGQGYEAFF
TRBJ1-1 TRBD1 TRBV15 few TGTGCCACCAGCAGAGGGGGACAGGGGAGGACTGAAGCTTTCTTT CATSRGGQGRTEAFF
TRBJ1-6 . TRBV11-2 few TGTGCCAGCAGCTTAAATCGGGTCTATAATTCACCCCTCCACTTT CASSLNRVYNSPLHF
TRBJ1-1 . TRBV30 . TGTGCCTGGAGGGCTCTCCACGGGGAGGGAGCTTTCTTT CAWRALHGEGAFF
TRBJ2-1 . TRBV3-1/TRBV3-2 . TGTGCCAGCAGCCTCCGACTAGGCCGCAATGAGCAGTTCTTC CASSLRLGRNEQFF
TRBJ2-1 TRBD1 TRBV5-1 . TGCGCCAGCAGCCAGGACAGGGGGCGCTTTGAGCAGTTCTTC CASSQDRGRFEQFF
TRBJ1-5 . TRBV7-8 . TGTGCCAGCAGCCCCGCTACAGGGACACGTAGCAATCAGCCCCAGCATTTT CASSPATGTRSNQPQHF
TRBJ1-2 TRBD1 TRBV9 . TGTGCCAGCAGCGCGGACAGGCACTATGGCTACACCTTC CASSADRHYGYTF
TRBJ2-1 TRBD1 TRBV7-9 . TGTGCCAGCAGTCCGGACAGGGGGACCTACAATGAGCAGTTCTTC CASSPDRGTYNEQFF
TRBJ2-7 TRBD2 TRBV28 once TGTGCCAGCAGGTCGACTAGCGCGTACGAGCAGTACTTC CASRSTSAYEQYF
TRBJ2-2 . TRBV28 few TGTGCCAGCAGTTCGCAGGGGTTGAGCGGGGAGCTGTTTTTT CASSSQGLSGELFF
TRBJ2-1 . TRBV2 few TGTGCCAGCAGGACCCCTAGTGAGCAGTTCTTC CASRTPSEQFF
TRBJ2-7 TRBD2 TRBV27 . TGTGCCAGCAGTTTAGGGGCTAGCGGAGGGTGGGGCTACGAGCAGTACTTC CASSLGASGGWGYEQYF
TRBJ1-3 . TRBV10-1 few TGCGCCAGCCTACAGGGAGGAAACACCATATATTTT CASLQGGNTIYF
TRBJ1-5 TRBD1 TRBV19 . TGTGCCAGTACCGGACAGGGAGGCAATCAGCCCCAGCATTTT CASTGQGGNQPQHF
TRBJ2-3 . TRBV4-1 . TGCGCCAGCAGCCAAGAGCAGACAGATACGCAGTATTTT CASSQEQTDTQYF
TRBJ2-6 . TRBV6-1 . TGTGCCAGCAGTGAAGAACAGGGTGGGGCCAACGTCCTGACTTTC CASSEEQGGANVLTF
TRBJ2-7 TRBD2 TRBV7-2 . TGTGCCAGCAGCTTAAGGCAGGGCGGGGGGACCTACGAGCAGTACTTC CASSLRQGGGTYEQYF
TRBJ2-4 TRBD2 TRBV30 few TGTGCCTGGGAATACAACGGGGGGTTGATTACCAAAAACATTCAGTACTTC CAWEYNGGLITKNIQYF
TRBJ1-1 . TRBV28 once TGTGCCAGCAGTACACGGTGGGGAGGCATGAACACTGAAGCTTTCTTT CASSTRWGGMNTEAFF
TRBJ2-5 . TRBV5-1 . TGCGCCAGCAGGCGGAGGCCAGGGGCTAGGGAAGAGACCCAGTACTTC CASRRRPGAREETQYF
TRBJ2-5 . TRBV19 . TGTGCCAGTAGTATCTTCAGCTTGGCGGGAAGGGAGACCCAGTACTTC CASSIFSLAGRETQYF
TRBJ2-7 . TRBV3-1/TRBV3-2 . TGTGCCAGCAGGAGGGACAGTAGCGGACCTCAGTACTTC CASRRDSSGPQYF
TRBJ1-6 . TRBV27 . TGTGCCAGCAGTCCGTGGGCTGTACAATCACCCCTCCACTTT CASSPWAVQSPLHF
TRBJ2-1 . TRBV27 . TGTGCCAGTTGGGCTCTCTACAATGAGCAGTTCTTC CASWALYNEQFF
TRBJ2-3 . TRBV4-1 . TGCGCCAGCAGCCACAAACAGGGCCTTAGCACAGATACGCAGTATTTT CASSHKQGLSTDTQYF
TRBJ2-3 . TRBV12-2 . TGTGCAAGTCGCTCCCTAGCGGGAGGCACAGATACGCAGTATTTT CASRSLAGGTDTQYF
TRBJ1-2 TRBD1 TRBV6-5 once TGTGCCAGCAGTTACCGACAGGGGGTGGACTATGGCTACACCTTC CASSYRQGVDYGYTF
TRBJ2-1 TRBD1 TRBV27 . TGTGCCAGCAGTTTATCGTACAGGGGGAACAATGAGCAGTTCTTC CASSLSYRGNNEQFF
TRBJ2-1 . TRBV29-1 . TGCAGCGTTGACAGGCGACTAGTATGGAATGAGCAGTTCTTC CSVDRRLVWNEQFF
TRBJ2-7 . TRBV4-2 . TGTGCCAGCAGCCACGACAGAACCTACGAGCAGTACTTC CASSHDRTYEQYF